This passage covers 21 T cell receptor beta chains from one sample sequenced in a study of T cells in Graves' hyperthyroidism and ophthalmopathy. Amplification targeted TCR beta CDR3 regions from RNA transcripts. RT-PCR in the first round (using the HTBI primer set) targeted the TCR CDR3. Using its own MiXCR run on the multiplex PCR reads, TCRdb lists one record per CDR3 protein. The sample lists some 530,000 distinct CDR3 sequences; 22% were seen once. The source material was blood. The receptors here all came from a woman aged 70 to 79 with Graves' ophthalmopathy.

V and J are TRBV20-1 and TRBJ1-4; D unresolved. From germline, CDR1 is DFQATT and CDR2 SNEGSKA (reference sequence). Trimming stripped 0 bases from V and 8 bases from J, with 7 bases between. CDR3 length: 12 residues. The CDR3 DNA sequence: TGCAGTGCTAGAGATCAAACCGAAAAACTGTTTTTT. Residues: CSARDQTEKLFF.

V gene TRBV19 combines with J gene TRBJ1-5; D perhaps matches TRBD1 (6 bases). The germline V gene encodes CDR1 LNHDA and CDR2 SQIVND (reference sequence). The CDR3 runs to 16 residues. V was shortened by 2 bases and J by 7 bases, with 18 bases between the two germline ends. The CDR3 sequence: CASSINRVREGQPQHF. The CDR3 DNA sequence: TGTGCCAGTAGTATAAACAGGGTTCGAGAGGGACAGCCCCAGCATTTT.

The chain is built from TRBV15 and TRBJ2-3; 10 bases align to TRBD1. V trimming: 5 bases; J trimming: 3 bases; junction bases outside the gene matches: 11. This CDR3 is 17 amino acids long. Germline CDR1 LNHNV, CDR2 YYDKDF (reference sequence). CDR3 in DNA: TGTGCCACCAGCCCCCGGACAGGGGGTGTGATAACAGATACGCAGTATTTT. Its translation is CATSPRTGGVITDTQYF.

This clonotype was detected a few times. The chain is built from TRBV24-1 and TRBJ1-2; D is unresolved. The germline V gene encodes CDR1 KGHDR and CDR2 SFDVKD. The CDR3 is made up of 12 amino acids. The V end lost 1 base, the J end lost 7 bases, and 6 bases lay between the germline ends. The CDR3 sequence is CATSDFTFGYTF. CDR3 coding DNA: TGTGCCACCAGTGATTTTACATTTGGCTACACCTTC.

This clonotype turned up a few times. The V call is TRBV7-6, the J call TRBJ2-3, with D perhaps matching TRBD2 (5 bases). The V gene lost 7 bases and the J gene lost 0 bases, with 17 bases spanning the gap. The germline V gene has CDR1 SGHVS and CDR2 FNYEAQ. The CDR3 totals 16 residues. The CDR3: CASNSPDRDSTDTQYF. In DNA, the CDR3 is TGTGCCAGCAACTCCCCCGATCGGGATAGCACAGATACGCAGTATTTT.

This clonotype was picked up many times. The chain is built from TRBV11-2 and TRBJ1-5; no clear D gene. The V gene lost 3 bases and the J gene lost 0 bases, with 6 bases spanning the gap. The CDR3 is 14 amino acids. Germline lookup yields CDR1 SGHAT and CDR2 FQNNGV. DNA for the CDR3: TGTGCCAGCAGCTTTGACGGTAGCAATCAGCCCCAGCATTTT. The encoded protein is CASSFDGSNQPQHF.

The gene calls are TRBV5-1 and TRBJ2-7; D ambiguous. The V gene lost 1 base and the J gene lost 2 bases, with 10 bases spanning the gap. In germline, CDR1 is SGHRS, CDR2 YFSETQ. This CDR3 has 14 residues. This chain's CDR3 is CASSLTASAYEQYF. For the CDR3, the DNA is TGCGCCAGCAGCTTGACCGCTTCCGCCTACGAGCAGTACTTC. Complete variable domain (other parts from reference TRBV5-1 and TRBJ2-7): KAGVTQTPRYLIKTRGQQVTLSCSPISGHRSVSWYQQTPGQGLQFLFEYFSETQRNKGNFPGRFSGRQFSNSRSEMNVSTLELGDSALYLCASSLTASAYEQYFGPGTRLTVT.

This clonotype was counted only a few times. The V call is TRBV29-1, the J call TRBJ1-1; D call uncertain. CDR1 and CDR2 from the germline V gene are SQVTM and ANQGSEA. The CDR3 is made up of 11 amino acids. V lost 4 bases, J lost 7 bases, and 10 bases lay in between. The CDR3 bases are TGCAGCGTTGTGGTGGTATATGAAGCTTTCTTT. It specifies CSVVVVYEAFF.

This clonotype was detected many times. The V gene is TRBV28, the J gene TRBJ2-7; D might be TRBD2 (5 bases). V dropped 6 bases and J dropped 3 bases, with 18 bases sitting between them. The CDR3 is 15 amino acids. Germline V CDR1 and CDR2: MDHEN, SYDVKM. The CDR3 here is CASSSTGDNLYEQYF. CDR3 nucleotide sequence: TGTGCCAGCAGCTCAACCGGGGATAACCTCTACGAGCAGTACTTC.

V gene TRBV6-2 or TRBV6-3 combines with J gene TRBJ1-1; no reliable D call. The germline gives CDR1 MNHEY, CDR2 SVGEGT. Trimming stripped 0 bases from V and 11 bases from J, with 10 bases between. This CDR3 comprises 12 residues. This CDR3 is CASSYSKGFAFF. DNA of the CDR3: TGTGCCAGCAGTTACTCGAAAGGGTTTGCTTTCTTT.

The chain uses TRBV28 and TRBJ2-5, with 9 bases aligning to TRBD2. Germline V gene data show CDR1 as MDHEN and CDR2 as SYDVKM. This CDR3 spans 16 amino acids. V was pared by 8 bases and J by 4 bases, with 14 bases of the junction left unmatched. The CDR3 DNA is TGTGCCAGCTCACCACCCCCTGGAGCGGGAGGAGAGACCCAGTACTTC. It specifies CASSPPPGAGGETQYF.

The genes are TRBV2 and TRBJ1-2; 7 nucleotides agree with TRBD1. This CDR3 has 17 amino acids. Germline-derived CDR1 and CDR2 are SNHLY and FYNNEI. The V and J ends lost 6 bases and 0 bases, in that order; junction bases with no gene match: 13. The CDR3 nucleotides are TGTGCCAGCAGACCGGGAACCAGGGGGGGTTCTAACTATGGCTACACCTTC. Protein: CASRPGTRGGSNYGYTF.

Comment on this clonotype: A much larger clone lies a single base off, so this may be a read error. Given the absence of the conserved phenylalanine or tryptophan at the CDR3 end, a read error is likely. The V gene is TRBV28, the J gene TRBJ1-5; D may be TRBD1 (5 bases). Trimming removed 2 bases at V and 2 bases at J, with 10 bases between. CDR1 and CDR2 from the germline V gene are MDHEN and SYDVKM. The CDR3 has 15 residues. CDR3 region: CASSLALTGNQPQHS. The CDR3, as DNA: TGTGCCAGCAGTTTAGCCTTGACAGGCAATCAGCCCCAGCATTCT.

There are a few counts of this clonotype. The rearrangement uses TRBV30 and TRBJ2-3; 8 bases map to TRBD2. The CDR3 covers 15 residues. Looked up from germline, CDR1 is GTSNPN and CDR2 is SVGIG (reference sequence). The J segment lost 3 bases and the V segment lost 2 bases, leaving 7 bases of the junction unmatched. In DNA form, the CDR3 reads TGTGCCTGGAGTTCACTAGCGGTGGGGACAGATACGCAGTATTTT. Amino acids: CAWSSLAVGTDTQYF.

V usage is TRBV7-2 and J usage is TRBJ2-3; maybe TRBD2 (6 bases). CDR3 length equals 16 residues. Trimming pared 1 base from V and 1 base from J, leaving 12 bases between. The germline gives CDR1 SGHTA, CDR2 FQGNSA. The CDR3 loop is CASSLVAGSRTDTQYF. CDR3 sequence (DNA): TGTGCCAGCAGCTTAGTGGCGGGGAGTCGCACAGATACGCAGTATTTT.

The chain uses TRBV27 and TRBJ2-1; 12 bases agree with TRBD2. The length of the CDR3 is 18 residues. V lost 5 bases and J lost 4; bases outside the gene matches: 12. CDR1 is MNHEY, CDR2 SMNVEV, per germline (reference sequence). The CDR3 nucleotides are TGTGCCAGCAGTACCCGTCGACTAGCGGGAGTGGGGTACAATGAGCAGTTCTTC. Residues: CASSTRRLAGVGYNEQFF.

The chain joins TRBV12-5 to TRBJ2-5; 8 nucleotides match TRBD2. Germline CDR1 is LGHNT and CDR2 is FRNRAP. CDR3 length: 17 residues. Trimming cost V 0 bases and J 2 bases; bases outside gene matches: 8. The CDR3 loop is CASGLVIGAGVQETQYF. CDR3 sequence (DNA): TGTGCTAGTGGTTTGGTAATTGGAGCGGGAGTGCAAGAGACCCAGTACTTC.

V gene TRBV7-2 combines with J gene TRBJ2-2, with 7 positions matching TRBD2. The CDR3 runs 14 residues. Germline V CDR1 and CDR2: SGHTA, FQGNSA. After removal of 10 bases from V and 5 bases from J, the junction contained 10 bases not matched to a gene. CDR3 sequence reads: CATGRERRTGELFF. The DNA of the CDR3 is TGTGCCACCGGGCGGGAGCGTCGGACCGGGGAGCTGTTTTTT.

This clonotype showed up just a few times. The chain combines TRBV28 with TRBJ2-2; the D is unclear. V was trimmed by 6 bases and J by 3 bases, leaving 11 bases between them. The CDR3 spans 14 residues. CDR1 and CDR2 (germline): MDHEN, SYDVKM. The CDR3 bases are TGTGCCAGCAGCCCGGGTGGGTACACCGGGGAGCTGTTTTTT. Translated: CASSPGGYTGELFF. The full variable domain, rest sourced from reference TRBV28 and TRBJ2-2, is DVKVTQSSRYLVKRTGEKVFLECVQDMDHENMFWYRQDPGLGLRLIYFSYDVKMKEKGDIPEGYSVSREKKERFSLILESASTNQTSMYLCASSPGGYTGELFFGEGSRLTVL.

The chain employs TRBV10-3 and TRBJ2-7; D remains ambiguous. The germline CDR1 and CDR2 sequences are ENHRY and SYGVKD. This CDR3 has 11 residues. V lost 4 bases and J lost 3, with 4 bases in between. The CDR3 loop is CAISVDYEQYF. The DNA of the CDR3 is TGTGCCATCAGTGTGGACTACGAGCAGTACTTC.

This clonotype turned up a few times. J is TRBJ2-7 and V is TRBV19, with TRBD1 matching over 7 bases. The V and J ends lost 7 bases and 6 bases, in that order; junction bases with no gene match: 12. CDR1 is LNHDA and CDR2 is SQIVND in the germline V gene (reference sequence). The CDR3 extends over 14 amino acids. For the CDR3, the DNA is TGTGCCAGTACCGCGACAGGGATCCCTTCCGAGCAGTACTTC. It encodes CASTATGIPSEQYF.